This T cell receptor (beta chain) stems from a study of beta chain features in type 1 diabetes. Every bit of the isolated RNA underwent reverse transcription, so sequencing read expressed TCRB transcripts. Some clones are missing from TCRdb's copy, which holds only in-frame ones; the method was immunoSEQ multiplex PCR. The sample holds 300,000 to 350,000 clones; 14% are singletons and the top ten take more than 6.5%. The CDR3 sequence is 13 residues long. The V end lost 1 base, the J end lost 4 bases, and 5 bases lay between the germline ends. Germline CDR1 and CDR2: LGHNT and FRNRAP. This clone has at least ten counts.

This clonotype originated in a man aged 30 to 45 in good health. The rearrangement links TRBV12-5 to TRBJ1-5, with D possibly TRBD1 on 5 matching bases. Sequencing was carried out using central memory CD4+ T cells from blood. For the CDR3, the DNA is TGTGCTAGTGGTTTGGCAGGGAATCAGCCCCAGCATTTT. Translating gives CASGLAGNQPQHF.